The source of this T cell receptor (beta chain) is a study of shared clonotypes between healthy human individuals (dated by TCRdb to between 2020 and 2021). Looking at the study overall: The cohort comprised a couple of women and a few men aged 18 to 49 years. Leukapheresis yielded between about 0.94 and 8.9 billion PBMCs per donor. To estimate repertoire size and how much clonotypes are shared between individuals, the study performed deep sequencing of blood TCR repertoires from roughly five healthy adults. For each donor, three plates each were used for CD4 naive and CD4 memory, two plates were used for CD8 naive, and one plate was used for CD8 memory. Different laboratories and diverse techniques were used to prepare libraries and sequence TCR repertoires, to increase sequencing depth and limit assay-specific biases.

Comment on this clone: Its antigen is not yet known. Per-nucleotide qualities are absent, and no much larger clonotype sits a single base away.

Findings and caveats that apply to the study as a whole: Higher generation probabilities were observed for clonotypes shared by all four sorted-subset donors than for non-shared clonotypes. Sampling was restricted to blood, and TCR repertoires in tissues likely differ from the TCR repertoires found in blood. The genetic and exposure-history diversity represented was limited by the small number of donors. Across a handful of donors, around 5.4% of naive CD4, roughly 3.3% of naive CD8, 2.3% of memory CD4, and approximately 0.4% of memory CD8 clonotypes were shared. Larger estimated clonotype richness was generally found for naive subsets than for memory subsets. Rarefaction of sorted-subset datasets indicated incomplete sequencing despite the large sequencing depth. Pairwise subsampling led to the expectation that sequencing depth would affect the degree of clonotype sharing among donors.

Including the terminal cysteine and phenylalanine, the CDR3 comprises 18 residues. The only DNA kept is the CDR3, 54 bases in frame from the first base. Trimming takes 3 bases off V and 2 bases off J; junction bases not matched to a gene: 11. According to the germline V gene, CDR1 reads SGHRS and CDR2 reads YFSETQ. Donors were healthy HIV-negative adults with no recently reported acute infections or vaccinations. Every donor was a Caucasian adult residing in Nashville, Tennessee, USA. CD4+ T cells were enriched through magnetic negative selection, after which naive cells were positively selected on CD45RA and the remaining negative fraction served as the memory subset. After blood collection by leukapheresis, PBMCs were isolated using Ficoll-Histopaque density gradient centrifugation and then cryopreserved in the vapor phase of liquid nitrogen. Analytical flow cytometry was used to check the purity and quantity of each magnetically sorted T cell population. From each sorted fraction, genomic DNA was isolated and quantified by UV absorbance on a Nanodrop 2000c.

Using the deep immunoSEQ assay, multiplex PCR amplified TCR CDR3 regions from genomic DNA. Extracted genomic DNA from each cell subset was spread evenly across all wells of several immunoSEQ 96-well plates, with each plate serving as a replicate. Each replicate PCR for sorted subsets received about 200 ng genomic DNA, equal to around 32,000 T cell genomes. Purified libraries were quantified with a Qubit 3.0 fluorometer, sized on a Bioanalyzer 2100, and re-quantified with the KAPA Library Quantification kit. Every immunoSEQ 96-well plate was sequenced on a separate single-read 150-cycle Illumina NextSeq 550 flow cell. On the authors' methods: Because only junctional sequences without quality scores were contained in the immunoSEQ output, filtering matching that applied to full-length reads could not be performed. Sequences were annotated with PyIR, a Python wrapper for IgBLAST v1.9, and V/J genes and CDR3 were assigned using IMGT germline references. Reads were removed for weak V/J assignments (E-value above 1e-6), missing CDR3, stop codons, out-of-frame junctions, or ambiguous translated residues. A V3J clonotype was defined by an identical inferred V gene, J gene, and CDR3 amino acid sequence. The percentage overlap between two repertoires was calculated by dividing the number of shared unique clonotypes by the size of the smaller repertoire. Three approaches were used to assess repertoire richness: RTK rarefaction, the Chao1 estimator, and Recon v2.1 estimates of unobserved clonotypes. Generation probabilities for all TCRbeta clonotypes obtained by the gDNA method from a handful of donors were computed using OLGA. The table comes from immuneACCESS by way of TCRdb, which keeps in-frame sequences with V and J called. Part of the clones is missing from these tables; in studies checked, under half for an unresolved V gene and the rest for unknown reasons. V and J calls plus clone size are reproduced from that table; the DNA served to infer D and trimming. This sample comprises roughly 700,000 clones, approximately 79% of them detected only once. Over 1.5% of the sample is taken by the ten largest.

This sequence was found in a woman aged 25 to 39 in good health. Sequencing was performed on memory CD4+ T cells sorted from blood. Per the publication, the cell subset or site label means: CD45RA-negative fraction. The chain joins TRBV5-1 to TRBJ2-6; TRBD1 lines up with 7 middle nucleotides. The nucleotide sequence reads TGCGCCAGCAGCTGGGACAGCGCCCTTAACCCTGGGGCCAACGTCCTGACTTTC. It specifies CASSWDSALNPGANVLTF.